This T cell receptor beta chain comes out of a study of cytomegalovirus exposure and HLA in healthy donors. Whole-study findings and limits: Later on, a genetic analysis was performed. It linked a missense variant in DCLRE1C with V- and J-gene trimming of TCR beta. Per published accounts, TCR beta sequences correctly predicted the HLA-A and HLA-B alleles of most subjects. The study labeled 164 TCR beta chains cytomegalovirus-associated. Reportedly, a later analysis found an Asian-associated ancestry cluster had fewer N-insertions than the roughly 700-donor mean.

The PCR was carried out with 60 Vbeta primers and 13 Jbeta primers. Profiling relied on immunoSEQ multiplex PCR, and the TCRdb table lists in-frame clones only, not all of them. The data show approximately 160,000 clones, around 67% seen once. CDR3 length: 14 residues. Trimming removed 5 bases at V and 7 bases at J, with 18 bases between. Germline V gives CDR1 SGHTA, CDR2 FQGNSA. This clone appeared a few times. The antigen is unknown. Sequenced input: PBMCs. The chain uses TRBV7-2 and TRBJ2-7, with D tentatively TRBD1 (6 bases). The sequence was obtained from a woman under 30 in good health and CMV-seropositive. CDR3 in amino acids: CASSPQGQGTEQYF. The CDR3 nucleotides are TGTGCCAGCAGCCCACAGGGACAAGGTACGGAGCAGTACTTC.